These 14 T cell receptor beta chains originate from one sample sequenced in a study of post-analysis software for immune sequencing data. Study-wide results and caveats: Among five TRBV segments more frequent in patients than controls were TRBV5-6, TRBV5-1 and TRBV20-1.

Carried by the TCR beta cDNA libraries were unique molecular identifiers. One entry per CDR3 protein results from TCRdb running MiXCR on the PCR reads. Among roughly 540,000 distinct CDR3 sequences listed, roughly 34% were seen once. These receptors are not linked to any known antigen. The sequenced sample was blood. Source of these receptors: a girl under 18 with multiple sclerosis.

The chain joins TRBV6-4 to TRBJ2-1, with 10 bases matching TRBD2. Trimming took 4 bases from V and 1 from J; bases not matched to a gene: 7. Looked up from germline, CDR1 is MRHNA and CDR2 is SNTAGT. This CDR3 spans 17 amino acids. This CDR3 reads CASSVSGGGPSYNEQFF. For the CDR3, the DNA is TGTGCCAGCAGTGTCAGCGGGGGGGGACCTTCCTACAATGAGCAGTTCTTC.

The chain employs TRBV5-1 and TRBJ2-5; D possibly matches TRBD1 or TRBD2 (5 bases each). Near its end, the DNA agrees better with TRBJ2-7, so the J call may be wrong. Per germline, CDR1 SGHRS and CDR2 YFSETQ. The CDR3 runs to 16 residues. DNA for the CDR3: TGCGCCAGCAGCGTAGGCTGGGACGGCTCTTCCCACGAGCAGTACTTC. Translation gives CASSVGWDGSSHEQYF.

The chain combines TRBV7-2 with TRBJ1-2; 7 bases match TRBD1. This CDR3 is 14 amino acids long. V lost 5 bases, J lost 4 bases, and 7 bases stayed unmatched. CDR1 and CDR2 from the germline V gene are SGHTA and FQGNSA. CDR3 sequence: CASSARQGPYGYTF. The CDR3 DNA reads as TGTGCCAGCAGCGCCCGACAGGGCCCCTATGGCTACACCTTC.

As regards this clonotype: The junction differs from germline at one of its ends, possibly a read error. V usage is TRBV27 and J usage is TRBJ2-1, with D unclear. The germline V gene has CDR1 MNHEY and CDR2 SMNVEV (reference sequence). The CDR3 contains 15 residues. Written as DNA, the CDR3 is TGTGCCGGCAGCGTAATAGCCGGCTCCTACAATGAGCAGTTCTTC. Residues: CAGSVIAGSYNEQFF.

DNA for the CDR3: TGTGCCAGTACGGGATTTGCGGGGGTAGAGACCCAGTACTTC. Translating it yields CASTGFAGVETQYF. This rearrangement joins TRBV19 to TRBJ2-5, with TRBD2 matching over 7 bases. This CDR3 comprises 14 residues. V was pared by 7 bases and J by 4 bases, with 9 bases of the junction left unmatched. Germline values: CDR1 LNHDA, CDR2 SQIVND (reference sequence). The full variable domain, with the rest looked up from reference TRBV19 and TRBJ2-5, is DGGITQSPKYLFRKEGQNVTLSCEQNLNHDAMYWYRQDPGQGLRLIYYSQIVNDFQKGDIAEGYSVSREKKESFPLTVTSAQKNPTAFYLCASTGFAGVETQYFGPGTRLLVL.

V is TRBV7-9 and J is TRBJ2-5, with D possibly TRBD1 on 5 matching bases. The V and J ends lost 4 bases and 2 bases respectively, with 14 bases between them. The CDR3 is 15 residues long. Germline CDR1 is SEHNR and CDR2 is FQNEAQ (reference sequence). Here the CDR3 reads CASSSRIDRQETQYF. DNA for the CDR3: TGTGCCAGCAGCTCTAGGATTGACAGACAAGAGACCCAGTACTTC.

This clonotype showed up just a few times. V gene TRBV15 combines with J gene TRBJ2-7; 11 nucleotides agree with TRBD1. CDR1 and CDR2 (germline): LNHNV, YYDKDF (reference sequence). CDR3 length equals 15 residues. After removal of 5 bases from V and 4 bases from J, the junction contained 7 bases not matched to a gene. CDR3 residues: CATSARTGGSYEQYF. CDR3 DNA: TGTGCCACCAGCGCCCGGACAGGGGGCAGTTACGAGCAGTACTTC.

In DNA, the CDR3 is TGCGCCAGCAGCCCTCGGGACATCAAGACCTATGGCTACACCTTC. It translates to CASSPRDIKTYGYTF. The chain recombines TRBV5-1 with TRBJ1-2; a weak D match, TRBD1 (6 bases). Germline CDR1 reads SGHRS; CDR2 reads YFSETQ. V lost 4 bases, J lost 4 bases, and 17 bases lay in between. The CDR3 length is 15 residues.

This clonotype appeared a few times. The rearrangement uses TRBV29-1 and TRBJ2-1, with 10 bases that match TRBD2. V lost 7 bases, J lost 2 bases, and 8 bases stayed unmatched. The length of the CDR3 is 15 residues. The germline CDR1 and CDR2 sequences are SQVTM and ANQGSEA. CDR3 nucleotide sequence: TGCAGCGCCGTGGAGCTAGCGGGGGCCTACAATGAGCAGTTCTTC. As protein: CSAVELAGAYNEQFF.

The chain has TRBV5-1 and TRBJ1-1; D is undetermined. The CDR3 length is 15 residues. Between the trimmed V and J ends, which lost 4 bases and 3 bases, there was a span of 16 bases. The germline V gene encodes CDR1 SGHRS and CDR2 YFSETQ. CDR3 in amino acids: CASSHPGTGDTEAFF. The CDR3 nucleotides read TGCGCCAGCAGCCACCCCGGCACGGGTGACACTGAAGCTTTCTTT.

In this sample, this clonotype turned up a few times. V usage is TRBV12-3 or TRBV12-4 and J usage is TRBJ1-5; unclear D gene. The V end lost 4 bases, the J end lost 2 bases, and 3 bases lay between the germline ends. The CDR3 sequence is 12 residues long. The CDR3 DNA follows: TGTGCCAGCAGTTGGGGCAATCAGCCCCAGCATTTT. Its protein product is CASSWGNQPQHF.

The rearrangement joins TRBV4-1 to TRBJ1-1; the D is unclear. V was trimmed by 0 bases and J by 0 bases, leaving 8 bases between them. The CDR3 is 15 amino acids. Germline V lookup: CDR1 MGHRA, CDR2 YSYEKL. Written as DNA, the CDR3 is TGCGCCAGCAGCCAAGAATCTGTTCTGAACACTGAAGCTTTCTTT. Translated: CASSQESVLNTEAFF.

This clonotype was counted only a few times. The CDR3 nucleotides are TGTGCCAGCAGTTTCCTAGGAGATACGCAGTATTTT. It codes for CASSFLGDTQYF. The J gene is TRBJ2-3, the V gene TRBV27; D unresolved. Germline V gives CDR1 MNHEY, CDR2 SMNVEV (reference sequence). CDR3 length: 12 amino acids. V was shortened by 3 bases and J by 5 bases, with 6 bases between the two germline ends.

This chain joins TRBV5-1 and TRBJ1-1; unclear D gene. The germline V gene has CDR1 SGHRS and CDR2 YFSETQ. Trimming took 0 bases from V and 0 from J, leaving 15 bases between them. The CDR3 is 17 residues long. This CDR3 is CASSLGIRVGMNTEAFF. CDR3 nucleotides: TGCGCCAGCAGCTTGGGTATCCGGGTCGGTATGAACACTGAAGCTTTCTTT.